This passage covers 31 T cell receptor beta chains from one sample sequenced in a study of T cell repertoires in cytomegalovirus infection. One entry per CDR3 protein, called by TCRdb with MiXCR from the reads. The sample has some 900,000 distinct CDR3 sequences; about 30% are singletons. Antigens for these TCRs are unknown. Sequences were derived from cultured CD8+ T cells from PBMCs, sampled from culture after CMV antigen stimulation. The receptors derive from a human donor in good health (CMV status not recorded). Some clones in this sample may be carry-over from other donors' samples.

This rearrangement joins TRBV13 to TRBJ2-7, with D possibly matching TRBD2 (6 bases). Germline V gene sequence: CDR1 PRHDT, CDR2 FYEKMQ (reference sequence). V lost 0 bases to trimming and J lost 2 bases, with 8 bases between them. The CDR3 covers 14 residues. In DNA form, the CDR3 reads TGTGCCAGCAGCTTAGGGCGGGGAACCTACGAGCAGTACGTC. Translating gives CASSLGRGTYEQYV.

The chain carries TRBV28 and TRBJ1-1, with TRBD1 as a possible D gene (5 bases). The CDR3 contains 12 residues. Trimming shortened V by 10 bases and J by 6 bases, and 15 bases separated the two germline ends. The V gene's germline CDR1 is MDHEN and CDR2 SYDVKM. The CDR3 here is CATGPRGSEAFF. CDR3 coding DNA: TGTGCCACGGGACCCCGGGGGTCTGAAGCTTTCTTT.

The V and J genes are TRBV19 and TRBJ2-3, with a possible D match to TRBD1 (6 bases). The CDR3 is 14 amino acids. The germline V gene encodes CDR1 LNHDA and CDR2 SQIVND (reference sequence). V lost 5 bases, J lost 3 bases, and 12 bases lay in between. The CDR3 is CASSSSQGTDTQYF. For the CDR3, the DNA is TGTGCCAGTAGTTCATCACAGGGAACAGATACGCAGTATTTT.

The chain couples TRBV10-3 to TRBJ2-3; D is perhaps TRBD1 (5 bases). Germline lookup yields CDR1 ENHRY and CDR2 SYGVKD. This CDR3 is built from 16 residues. Trimming pared 2 bases from V and 4 bases from J, leaving 16 bases between. This CDR3 reads CAISEGAREVADTQYF. Written as DNA, the CDR3 is TGTGCCATCAGTGAGGGGGCCAGGGAAGTCGCAGATACGCAGTATTTT.

The genes are TRBV5-4 and TRBJ2-7; possibly TRBD2 for D (6 bases). Trimming stripped 4 bases from V and 4 bases from J, with 15 bases between. Germline V gene lookup returns CDR1 SGHNT and CDR2 YYREEE (reference sequence). The CDR3 has 14 amino acids. The CDR3 loop reads CASSLGSTLYEQYF. Written as DNA, the CDR3 is TGTGCCAGCAGCCTCGGGAGTACCTTGTACGAGCAGTACTTC.

In its sample, this clonotype was seen a few times. The V and J genes are TRBV6-5 and TRBJ2-3, with 8 bases lining up with TRBD2. Germline trimming cut 6 bases from V and 5 bases from J; bases unmatched to any gene: 19. The CDR3 covers 18 residues. Germline CDR1 and CDR2: MNHEY and SVGAGI. DNA of the CDR3: TGTGCCAGCAGAACACCCCGCCTTATAGCGGGGTCAGTAGATACGCAGTATTTT. This codes for CASRTPRLIAGSVDTQYF.

The chain employs TRBV29-1 and TRBJ2-6; the match to TRBD1 covers 8 bases. The junction had 19 bases not matched to a gene; V was cut back by 3 bases and J by 0 bases. The CDR3 runs to 21 residues. In germline, CDR1 is SQVTM, CDR2 ANQGSEA. The CDR3 DNA reads as TGCAGCGTTGACGATCCAGGACAGGGTGGCAACTTCTACTCTGGGGCCAACGTCCTGACTTTC. As protein: CSVDDPGQGGNFYSGANVLTF. The entire variable domain, with the rest obtained from reference TRBV29-1 and TRBJ2-6, is as follows: SAVISQKPSRDICQRGTSLTIQCQVDSQVTMMFWYRQQPGQSLTLIATANQGSEATYESGFVIDKFPISRPNLTFSTLTVSNMSPEDSSIYLCSVDDPGQGGNFYSGANVLTFGAGSRLTVL.

The table lists this clonotype with a few counts. V is TRBV5-5 and J is TRBJ2-1; TRBD2 matches at 14 bases. The germline V gene has CDR1 SGHKS and CDR2 YYEKEE (reference sequence). The V and J ends lost 5 bases and 7 bases, in that order; junction bases with no gene match: 8. The length of the CDR3 is 16 residues. The CDR3 reads CASRSTSGGAKNEQFF. CDR3 sequence (DNA): TGTGCCAGCAGGTCGACTAGCGGGGGGGCCAAAAATGAGCAGTTCTTC.

This clonotype was detected only a few times. The chain joins TRBV7-9 to TRBJ1-2, with 8 bases lining up with TRBD1. The CDR3 is 14 residues long. Germline lookup yields CDR1 SEHNR and CDR2 FQNEAQ (reference sequence). After removal of 3 bases from V and 4 bases from J, the junction contained 4 bases not matched to a gene. CDR3 sequence: CASSFRGRFYGYTF. The CDR3 DNA reads as TGTGCCAGCAGCTTCAGGGGGCGCTTCTATGGCTACACCTTC.

J is TRBJ2-1 and V is TRBV5-5; possibly TRBD1 for D (6 bases). Germline CDR1 and CDR2: SGHKS and YYEKEE (reference sequence). Trimming cost V 4 bases and J 6 bases, with 14 bases left between them. This CDR3 comprises 14 residues. The CDR3 nucleotides read TGTGCCAGCAGCAAGGACAGCCCCCGCAATGAGCAGTTCTTC. Translation: CASSKDSPRNEQFF.

This clonotype showed up many times. J is TRBJ2-1 and V is TRBV7-3; D is tentatively TRBD1 or TRBD2 (6 bases each). V lost 3 bases, J lost 0 bases, and 9 bases lay in between. This CDR3 is built from 15 residues. Germline CDR1 and CDR2: SGHTA and FQGTGA. This CDR3 reads CASSFGGPSYNEQFF. CDR3 bases: TGTGCCAGCAGCTTCGGGGGCCCCTCCTACAATGAGCAGTTCTTC.

The V and J genes are TRBV7-9 and TRBJ2-5; TRBD2 might be the D (5 bases). The CDR3 is 15 residues long. Germline values: CDR1 SEHNR, CDR2 FQNEAQ (reference sequence). The V and J ends lost 8 bases and 2 bases respectively, with 18 bases between them. This CDR3 reads CASGDGRRMQETQYF. The CDR3 DNA is TGTGCCAGCGGCGACGGCAGGAGGATGCAAGAGACCCAGTACTTC. Using reference TRBV7-9 and TRBJ2-5 for the parts outside the CDR3, the full variable domain is DTGVSQNPRHKITKRGQNVTFRCDPISEHNRLYWYRQTLGQGPEFLTYFQNEAQLEKSRLLSDRFSAERPKGSFSTLEIQRTEQGDSAMYLCASGDGRRMQETQYFGPGTRLLVL.

The chain is built from TRBV27 and TRBJ2-7; TRBD1 matches at 7 bases. Germline assignment: CDR1 MNHEY and CDR2 SMNVEV (reference sequence). CDR3 length equals 16 residues. The J segment lost 2 bases and the V segment lost 6 bases, leaving 13 bases of the junction unmatched. The CDR3 region is CASRTFNTGATYEQYF. The CDR3 DNA reads as TGTGCCAGCAGGACTTTCAATACAGGGGCGACCTACGAGCAGTACTTC.

This clonotype was counted ten times or more. This chain uses TRBV7-2 with TRBJ2-1; D perhaps matches TRBD2 (6 bases). V was clipped by 4 bases and J by 4 bases, with 20 bases between them. From germline, CDR1 is SGHTA and CDR2 FQGNSA. This CDR3 region has 17 residues. The CDR3 protein is CASSSEGRQTLYNEQFF. The DNA for the CDR3 is TGTGCCAGCAGCTCGGAGGGGCGACAAACACTTTACAATGAGCAGTTCTTC.

The CDR3 DNA reads TGTGCCAGCAGCCACGGACTAGCGGGGGGGCCCGTAGATACGCAGTATTTT. Its translation is CASSHGLAGGPVDTQYF. The V call is TRBV4-2, the J call TRBJ2-3; 15 nucleotides match TRBD2. The germline gives CDR1 LGHNA, CDR2 YNFKEQ. This CDR3 is 17 amino acids long. V shed 3 bases and J 5 bases; nucleotides not matched to a gene: 6.

This rearrangement joins TRBV10-3 to TRBJ2-2; 8 bases are a match to TRBD1. Germline V gene lookup returns CDR1 ENHRY and CDR2 SYGVKD. V trimming: 4 bases; J trimming: 4 bases; junction bases outside the gene matches: 8. This CDR3 is 16 amino acids long. CDR3 bases: TGTGCCATCAGTGTGTTAGGGACAGGAGGCACCGGGGAGCTGTTTTTT. Translating it yields CAISVLGTGGTGELFF.

The rearrangement joins TRBV19 to TRBJ2-3; 12 nucleotides agree with TRBD2. This CDR3 spans 15 amino acids. Germline values: CDR1 LNHDA, CDR2 SQIVND (reference sequence). V lost 6 bases and J lost 5; bases outside the gene matches: 6. The CDR3 DNA reads as TGTGCCAGTAGAGGGCCTAGCGGGGGGGTAGATACGCAGTATTTT. Translation gives CASRGPSGGVDTQYF.

This clonotype was counted between two and nine times. The chain recombines TRBV6-1 with TRBJ2-2; D call uncertain. Germline lookup yields CDR1 MNHNS and CDR2 SASEGT. Trimming removed 6 bases at V and 10 bases at J, with 15 bases between. CDR3 length: 13 residues. CDR3 amino acids: CASRTTRQEELFF. CDR3 bases: TGTGCCAGCAGAACTACACGTCAAGAGGAGCTGTTTTTT.

The sample holds many counts of this clonotype. The genes are TRBV7-2 and TRBJ2-7; possible D gene TRBD1, 6 bases. The CDR3 has 15 residues. Germline V lookup: CDR1 SGHTA, CDR2 FQGNSA. The V end lost 1 base, the J end lost 3 bases, and 13 bases lay between the germline ends. The CDR3 coding sequence is TGTGCCAGCAGCTTAGAGACAGGAATAGGCTACGAGCAGTACGTC. It codes for CASSLETGIGYEQYV.

The chain links TRBV9 to TRBJ1-1; perhaps TRBD1 as D (5 bases). The CDR3 has 15 residues. Germline V gene data show CDR1 as SGDLS and CDR2 as YYNGEE. Trimming removed 0 bases from V and 6 bases from J, with 15 bases in between. CDR3 in DNA: TGTGCCAGCAGCGTAGAAGGGGTACCGTCGGCTGAAGCTTTCTTT. Encoded protein: CASSVEGVPSAEAFF.

This clonotype came up a few times. The J gene is TRBJ1-1, the V gene TRBV19, with 8 bases fitting TRBD1. The CDR3 loop spans 17 amino acids. The junction had 10 bases not matched to a gene; V was cut back by 0 bases and J by 4 bases. The V gene's germline CDR1 is LNHDA and CDR2 SQIVND (reference sequence). CDR3 region: CASSIDDRGTLSTEAFF. CDR3 bases: TGTGCCAGTAGTATAGACGACAGGGGAACCCTGAGCACTGAAGCTTTCTTT. The full variable domain, its missing parts supplied by reference TRBV19 and TRBJ1-1, is DGGITQSPKYLFRKEGQNVTLSCEQNLNHDAMYWYRQDPGQGLRLIYYSQIVNDFQKGDIAEGYSVSREKKESFPLTVTSAQKNPTAFYLCASSIDDRGTLSTEAFFGQGTRLTVV.

This chain links TRBV7-9 with TRBJ1-1; D unresolved. CDR1 SEHNR and CDR2 FQNEAQ come from the germline V gene (reference sequence). V lost 4 bases, J lost 5 bases, and 11 bases lay in between. The CDR3 extends over 13 amino acids. The CDR3 DNA reads as TGTGCCAGCAGCTCCCCCAGAGGGACTGAAGCTTTCTTT. It yields the protein CASSSPRGTEAFF. Filled out from reference TRBV7-9 and TRBJ1-1, the complete variable domain reads DTGVSQNPRHKITKRGQNVTFRCDPISEHNRLYWYRQTLGQGPEFLTYFQNEAQLEKSRLLSDRFSAERPKGSFSTLEIQRTEQGDSAMYLCASSSPRGTEAFFGQGTRLTVV.

V gene TRBV20-1 combines with J gene TRBJ2-1; 7 nucleotides agree with TRBD2. V lost 4 bases, J lost 6 bases, and 6 bases stayed unmatched. The germline CDR1 and CDR2 sequences are DFQATT and SNEGSKA (reference sequence). The CDR3 consists of 13 residues. CDR3 residues: CSAKFPGGNEQFF. The CDR3 nucleotides read TGCAGTGCTAAGTTTCCGGGGGGCAATGAGCAGTTCTTC.

This clonotype was observed a handful of times. This rearrangement joins TRBV29-1 to TRBJ2-1; either TRBD1 or TRBD2 may fit D (5 bases each). V gave up 7 bases and J gave up 9 bases, with 10 bases separating them. The CDR3 has 10 residues. The germline gives CDR1 SQVTM, CDR2 ANQGSEA. Here the CDR3 reads CSARGAEQFF. The CDR3, as DNA: TGCAGCGCCCGAGGGGCTGAGCAGTTCTTC.

Concerning this clonotype itself: This likely reflects a read error, since a far larger clone is one base away. This chain joins TRBV3-1 and TRBJ2-7; D ambiguous. From germline, CDR1 is LGHDT and CDR2 YNNKEL (reference sequence). The CDR3 is 12 residues long. CDR3 loop: CANSQDSYEQYF. The CDR3 DNA reads as TGTGCCAACAGCCAAGATAGCTACGAGCAGTACTTC.

In its sample, this clonotype was seen many times. The genes are TRBV7-2 and TRBJ2-7; no reliable D call. The CDR3 sequence is 12 residues long. The ends were cut back, 5 bases at V and 4 bases at J, with 9 bases in the middle. Germline V gives CDR1 SGHTA, CDR2 FQGNSA. The CDR3 here is CASSQMGYEQYF. DNA of the CDR3: TGTGCCAGCAGCCAGATGGGGTACGAGCAGTACTTC.

Notes on this clonotype: A much larger clone differs from this one at a single base, so this may be a read error. The chain employs TRBV7-2 and TRBJ2-7, with 10 positions matching TRBD2. The CDR3 contains 14 residues. Looked up from germline, CDR1 is SGHTA and CDR2 is FQGNSA. The CDR3 region has the DNA TGTGCCAACAGCTTACCGGGACTAGCGTACGAGCAGTACTTC. This sequence encodes CANSLPGLAYEQYF. Combining the CDR3 with reference TRBV7-2 and TRBJ2-7 gives the whole variable domain GAGVSQSPSNKVTEKGKDVELRCDPISGHTALYWYRQSLGQGLEFLIYFQGNSAPDKSGLPSDRFSAERTGGSVSTLTIQRTQQEDSAVYLCANSLPGLAYEQYFGPGTRLTVT.

This sequence joins TRBV6-5 and TRBJ2-7; a possible D gene is TRBD1 (6 bases). The V gene lost 5 bases and the J gene lost 2 bases, with 13 bases spanning the gap. CDR1 and CDR2 (germline): MNHEY, SVGAGI. This CDR3 contains 14 residues. The CDR3 coding sequence is TGTGCCAGCAGTCAAACGGGACAAGCCTACGAGCAGTACTTC. It codes for CASSQTGQAYEQYF.

The V and J genes are TRBV7-8 and TRBJ1-2; D unclear. This CDR3 has 15 amino acids. In germline, CDR1 is SGHVS, CDR2 FQNEAQ. With 2 bases removed from V and 3 bases from J, the gap between germline ends came to 13 bases. The CDR3 here is CASSLRHGHDYGYTF. DNA of the CDR3: TGTGCCAGCAGCTTAAGGCATGGTCATGACTATGGCTACACCTTC. Full variable domain (remainder filled in from reference TRBV7-8 and TRBJ1-2): GAGVSQSPRYKVAKRGQDVALRCDPISGHVSLFWYQQALGQGPEFLTYFQNEAQLDKSGLPSDRFFAERPEGSVSTLKIQRTQQEDSAVYLCASSLRHGHDYGYTFGSGTRLTVV.

The chain links TRBV5-6 to TRBJ2-1; D may be TRBD2 (5 bases). Trimming removed 6 bases at V and 2 bases at J, with 15 bases between. CDR3 length: 15 amino acids. CDR1 SGHDT and CDR2 YYEEEE come from the germline V gene. This chain's CDR3 is CASTFAGVTYNEQFF. In DNA form, the CDR3 reads TGTGCCAGCACCTTCGCCGGGGTAACCTACAATGAGCAGTTCTTC.

V and J are TRBV15 and TRBJ1-6, with D perhaps TRBD1 (6 bases). The CDR3 length is 15 residues. Germline V gene data show CDR1 as LNHNV and CDR2 as YYDKDF (reference sequence). Trimming left V 2 bases short and J 7 bases short, with 12 bases between. The CDR3 DNA reads as TGTGCCACCAGCAGACAGGACAGCATGAATTCACCCCTCCACTTT. It codes for CATSRQDSMNSPLHF.